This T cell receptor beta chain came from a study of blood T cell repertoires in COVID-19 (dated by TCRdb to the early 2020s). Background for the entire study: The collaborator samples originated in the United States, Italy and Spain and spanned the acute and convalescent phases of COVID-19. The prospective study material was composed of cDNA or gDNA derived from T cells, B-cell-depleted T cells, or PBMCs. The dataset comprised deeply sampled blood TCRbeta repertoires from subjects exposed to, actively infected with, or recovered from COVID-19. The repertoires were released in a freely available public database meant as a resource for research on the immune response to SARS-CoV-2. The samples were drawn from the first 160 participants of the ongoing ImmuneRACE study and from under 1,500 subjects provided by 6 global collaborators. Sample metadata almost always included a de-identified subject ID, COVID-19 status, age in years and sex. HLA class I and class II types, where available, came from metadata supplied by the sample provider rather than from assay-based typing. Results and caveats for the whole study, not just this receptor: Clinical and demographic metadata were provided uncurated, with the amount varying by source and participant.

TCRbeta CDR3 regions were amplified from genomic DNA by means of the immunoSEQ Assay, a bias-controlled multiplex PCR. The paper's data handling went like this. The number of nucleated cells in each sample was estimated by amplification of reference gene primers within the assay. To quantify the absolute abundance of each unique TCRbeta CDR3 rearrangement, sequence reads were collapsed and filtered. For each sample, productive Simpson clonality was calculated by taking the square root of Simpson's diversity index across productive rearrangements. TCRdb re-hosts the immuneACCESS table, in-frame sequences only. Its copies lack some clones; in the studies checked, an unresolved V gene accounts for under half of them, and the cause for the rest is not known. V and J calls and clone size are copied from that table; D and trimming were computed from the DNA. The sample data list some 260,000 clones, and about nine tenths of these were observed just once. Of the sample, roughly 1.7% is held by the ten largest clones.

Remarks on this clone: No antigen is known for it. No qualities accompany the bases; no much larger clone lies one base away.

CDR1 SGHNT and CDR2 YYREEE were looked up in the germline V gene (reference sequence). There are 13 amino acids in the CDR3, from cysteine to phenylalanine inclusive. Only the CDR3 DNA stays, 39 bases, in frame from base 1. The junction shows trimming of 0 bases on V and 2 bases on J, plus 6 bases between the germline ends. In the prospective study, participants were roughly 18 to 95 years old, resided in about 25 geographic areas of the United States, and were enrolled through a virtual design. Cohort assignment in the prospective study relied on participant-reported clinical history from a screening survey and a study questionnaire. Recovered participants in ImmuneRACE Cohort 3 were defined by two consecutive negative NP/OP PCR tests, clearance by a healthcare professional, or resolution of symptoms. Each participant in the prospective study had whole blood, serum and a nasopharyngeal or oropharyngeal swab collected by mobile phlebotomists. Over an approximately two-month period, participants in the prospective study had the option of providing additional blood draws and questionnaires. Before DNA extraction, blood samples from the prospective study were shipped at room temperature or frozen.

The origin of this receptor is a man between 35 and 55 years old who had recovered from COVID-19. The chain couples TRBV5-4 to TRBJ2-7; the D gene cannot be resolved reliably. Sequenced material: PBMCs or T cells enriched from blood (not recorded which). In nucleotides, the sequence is TGTGCCAGCAGCTTGGACAGCACCTACGAGCAGTACTTC. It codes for CASSLDSTYEQYF.